This TCR beta chain comes out of a study of T cell changes during pregnancy in multiple sclerosis. Produced via immunoSEQ multiplex PCR; TCRdb's table is partial and in-frame only. This sample yields about 38,000 clones, of which about 94% are seen a single time; about 0.39% belongs to the top ten. CDR1 and CDR2 from the germline V gene are MGHRA and YSYEKL. The CDR3 contains 14 residues. Deletions cut 4 bases from V and 3 bases from J, with 11 bases between. The sample was CD4+ T cells from peripheral blood mononuclear cells, taken in the second trimester of pregnancy. The TCR comes from a female donor with multiple sclerosis, enrolled in a pregnancy study. The chain employs TRBV4-1 and TRBJ2-3, with D tentatively TRBD2 (5 bases). CDR3 residues: CASSLAPATDTQYF. The CDR3 nucleotides read TGCGCCAGCAGCCTAGCGCCAGCAACAGATACGCAGTATTTT.